This TCR beta chain was captured by sequencing in a study of blood T cell repertoires in COVID-19. In the study overall: The study drew acute and convalescent COVID-19 samples from the United States, Italy and Spain. From T cells, B-cell-depleted T cells, or PBMCs came the material, which was cDNA or gDNA.

Study processing details: Nucleated cell number was recorded as an estimate derived from reference gene primer amplification. Assay used: immunoSEQ multiplex PCR; TCRdb lists only in-frame clones, some missing. The V and J calls and clone size come from that table; D and trimming were worked out from the DNA. Of under 200,000 clones listed, around 67% are singletons. Per germline, CDR1 MDHEN and CDR2 SYDVKM. The CDR3 extends over 14 amino acids. V dropped 2 bases and J dropped 3; count of bases not matched to a gene: 3. The material sequenced was peripheral blood. This chain uses TRBV28 with TRBJ2-7, with TRBD2 identical over 8 bases. The TCR sequence derives from a woman of 80 years or more with acute or convalescent COVID-19. In nucleotides, the CDR3 is TGTGCCAGCAGTTTAGGCGGGAGGCACTACGAGCAGTACTTC. It is translated as CASSLGGRHYEQYF. The entire variable domain, with the rest obtained from reference TRBV28 and TRBJ2-7, is as follows: DVKVTQSSRYLVKRTGEKVFLECVQDMDHENMFWYRQDPGLGLRLIYFSYDVKMKEKGDIPEGYSVSREKKERFSLILESASTNQTSMYLCASSLGGRHYEQYFGPGTRLTVT.